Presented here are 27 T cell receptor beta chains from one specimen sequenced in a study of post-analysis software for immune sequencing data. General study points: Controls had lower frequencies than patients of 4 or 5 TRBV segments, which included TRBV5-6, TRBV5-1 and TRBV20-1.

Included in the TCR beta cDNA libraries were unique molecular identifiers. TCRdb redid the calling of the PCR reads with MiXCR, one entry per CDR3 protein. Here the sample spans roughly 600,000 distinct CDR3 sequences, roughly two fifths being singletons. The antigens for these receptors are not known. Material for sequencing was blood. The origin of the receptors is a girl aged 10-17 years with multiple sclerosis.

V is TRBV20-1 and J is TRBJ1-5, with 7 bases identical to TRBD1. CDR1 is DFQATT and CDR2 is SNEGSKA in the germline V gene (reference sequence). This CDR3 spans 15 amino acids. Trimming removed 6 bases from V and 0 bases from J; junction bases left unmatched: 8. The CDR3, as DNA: TGCAGTGCAAAAGACAGGGCGTATAGCAATCAGCCCCAGCATTTT. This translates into CSAKDRAYSNQPQHF.

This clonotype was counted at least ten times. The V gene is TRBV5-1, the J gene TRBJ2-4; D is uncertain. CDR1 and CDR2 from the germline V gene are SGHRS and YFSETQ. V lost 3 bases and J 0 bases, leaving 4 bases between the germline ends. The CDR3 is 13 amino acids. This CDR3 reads CASSSQAKNIQYF. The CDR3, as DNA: TGCGCCAGCAGCTCTCAAGCCAAAAACATTCAGTACTTC.

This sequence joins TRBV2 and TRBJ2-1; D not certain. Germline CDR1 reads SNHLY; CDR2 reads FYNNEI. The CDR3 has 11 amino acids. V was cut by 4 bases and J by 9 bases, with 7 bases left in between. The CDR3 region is CASSVRTEQFF. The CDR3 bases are TGTGCCAGCAGTGTCCGAACTGAGCAGTTCTTC.

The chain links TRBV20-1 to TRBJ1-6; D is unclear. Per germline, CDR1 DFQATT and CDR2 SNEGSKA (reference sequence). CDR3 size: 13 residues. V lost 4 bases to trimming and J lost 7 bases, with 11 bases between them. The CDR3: CSATPRQNSPLHF. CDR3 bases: TGCAGTGCTACGCCAAGGCAGAATTCACCCCTCCACTTT.

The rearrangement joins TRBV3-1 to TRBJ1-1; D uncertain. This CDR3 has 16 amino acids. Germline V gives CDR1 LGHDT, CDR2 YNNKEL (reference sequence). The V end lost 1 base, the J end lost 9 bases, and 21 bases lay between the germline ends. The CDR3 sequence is CASSQGVQQRNSQAFF. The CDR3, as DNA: TGTGCCAGCAGCCAAGGGGTACAGCAGAGGAACAGTCAAGCTTTCTTT.

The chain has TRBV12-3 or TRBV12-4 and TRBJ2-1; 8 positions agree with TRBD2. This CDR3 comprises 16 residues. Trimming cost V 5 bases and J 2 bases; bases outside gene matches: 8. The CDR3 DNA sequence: TGTGCCAGCAGTCCCAAAACTAGCGGAGCCTACAATGAGCAGTTCTTC. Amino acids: CASSPKTSGAYNEQFF.

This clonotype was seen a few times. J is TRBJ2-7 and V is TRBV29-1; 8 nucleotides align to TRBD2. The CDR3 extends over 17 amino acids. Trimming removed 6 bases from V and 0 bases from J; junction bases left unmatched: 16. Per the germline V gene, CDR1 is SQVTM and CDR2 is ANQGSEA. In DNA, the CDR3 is TGCAGCGTCCTCGGGGCTAGCGGGCCCTCCCCCTCCTACGAGCAGTACTTC. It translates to CSVLGASGPSPSYEQYF.

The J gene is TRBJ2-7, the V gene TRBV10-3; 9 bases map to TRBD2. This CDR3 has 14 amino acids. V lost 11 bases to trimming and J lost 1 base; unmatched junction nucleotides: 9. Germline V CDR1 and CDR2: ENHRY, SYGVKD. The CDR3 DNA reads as TGTGCCGCCGGGGGGCGGGAGGGATCCTACGAGCAGTACTTC. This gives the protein CAAGGREGSYEQYF.

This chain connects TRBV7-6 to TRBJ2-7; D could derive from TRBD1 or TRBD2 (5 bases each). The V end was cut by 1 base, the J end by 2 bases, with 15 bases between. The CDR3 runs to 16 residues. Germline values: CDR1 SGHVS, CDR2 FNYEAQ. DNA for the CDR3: TGTGCCAGCAGCTTAGACACCGGGACGGCGGCCTACGAGCAGTACTTC. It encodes CASSLDTGTAAYEQYF.

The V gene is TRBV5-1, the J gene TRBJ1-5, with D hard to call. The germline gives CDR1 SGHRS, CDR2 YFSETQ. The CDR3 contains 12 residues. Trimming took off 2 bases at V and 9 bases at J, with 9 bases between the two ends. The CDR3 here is CASSFMFTPQHF. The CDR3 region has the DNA TGCGCCAGCAGCTTCATGTTTACGCCCCAGCATTTT.

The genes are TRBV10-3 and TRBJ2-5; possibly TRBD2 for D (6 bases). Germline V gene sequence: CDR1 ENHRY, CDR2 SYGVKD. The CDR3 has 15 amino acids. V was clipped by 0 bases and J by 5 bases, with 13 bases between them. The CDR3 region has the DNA TGTGCCATCAGTGAGTCACCCAGGGCGGGGGAGACCCAGTACTTC. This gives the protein CAISESPRAGETQYF.

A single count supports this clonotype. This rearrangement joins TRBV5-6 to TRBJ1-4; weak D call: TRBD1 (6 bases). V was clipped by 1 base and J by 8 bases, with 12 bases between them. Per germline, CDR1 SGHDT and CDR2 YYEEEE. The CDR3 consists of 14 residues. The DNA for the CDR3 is TGTGCCAGCAGCTTGCCGGGGGCGTACGAAAAACTGTTTTTT. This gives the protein CASSLPGAYEKLFF.

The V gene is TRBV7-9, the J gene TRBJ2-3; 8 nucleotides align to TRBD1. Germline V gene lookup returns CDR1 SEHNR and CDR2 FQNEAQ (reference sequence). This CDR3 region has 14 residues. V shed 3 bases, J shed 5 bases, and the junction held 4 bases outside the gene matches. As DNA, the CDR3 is TGTGCCAGCAGCTTGTACAGGGGGGAAGATACGCAGTATTTT. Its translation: CASSLYRGEDTQYF.

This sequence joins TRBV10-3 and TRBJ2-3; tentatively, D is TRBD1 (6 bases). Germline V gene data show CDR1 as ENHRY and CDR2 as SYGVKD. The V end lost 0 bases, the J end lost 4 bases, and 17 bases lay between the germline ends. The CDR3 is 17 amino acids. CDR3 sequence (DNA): TGTGCCATCAGTGAGTCAACAGGGTCGCAGTTTGCAGATACGCAGTATTTT. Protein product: CAISESTGSQFADTQYF.

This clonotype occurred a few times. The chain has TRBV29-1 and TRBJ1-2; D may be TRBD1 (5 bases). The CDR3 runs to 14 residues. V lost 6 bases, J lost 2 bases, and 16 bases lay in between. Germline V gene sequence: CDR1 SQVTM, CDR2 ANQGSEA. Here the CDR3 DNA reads TGCAGCGTCCATCCTGGATGGGGGAACTATGGCTACACCTTC. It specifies CSVHPGWGNYGYTF.

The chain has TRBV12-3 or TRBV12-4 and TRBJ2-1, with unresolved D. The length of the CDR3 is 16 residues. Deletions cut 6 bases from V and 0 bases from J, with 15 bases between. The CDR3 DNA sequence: TGTGCCAGCAGATCCGACATGACCAGCTCCTACAATGAGCAGTTCTTC. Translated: CASRSDMTSSYNEQFF.

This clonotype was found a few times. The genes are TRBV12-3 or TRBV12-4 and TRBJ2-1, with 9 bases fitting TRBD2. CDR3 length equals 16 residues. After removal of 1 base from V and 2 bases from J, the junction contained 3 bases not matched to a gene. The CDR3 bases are TGTGCCAGCAGTTTAGTGCAGCGGGGGGCCTACAATGAGCAGTTCTTC. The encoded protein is CASSLVQRGAYNEQFF.

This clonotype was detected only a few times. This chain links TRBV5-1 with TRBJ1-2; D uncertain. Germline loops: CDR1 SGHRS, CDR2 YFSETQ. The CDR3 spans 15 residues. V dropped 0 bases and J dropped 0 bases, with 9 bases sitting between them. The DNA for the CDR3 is TGCGCCAGCAGCTTGGGCGGGCCATCTAACTATGGCTACACCTTC. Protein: CASSLGGPSNYGYTF.

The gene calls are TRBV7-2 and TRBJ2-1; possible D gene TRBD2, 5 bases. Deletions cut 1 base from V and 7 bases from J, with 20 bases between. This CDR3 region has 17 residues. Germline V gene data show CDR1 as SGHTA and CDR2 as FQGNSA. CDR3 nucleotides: TGTGCCAGCAGCTTAGTGGTGGGGTCTAGCAGCAGGAATGAGCAGTTCTTC. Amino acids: CASSLVVGSSSRNEQFF. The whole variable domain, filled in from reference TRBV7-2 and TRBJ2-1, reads GAGVSQSPSNKVTEKGKDVELRCDPISGHTALYWYRQSLGQGLEFLIYFQGNSAPDKSGLPSDRFSAERTGGSVSTLTIQRTQQEDSAVYLCASSLVVGSSSRNEQFFGPGTRLTVL.

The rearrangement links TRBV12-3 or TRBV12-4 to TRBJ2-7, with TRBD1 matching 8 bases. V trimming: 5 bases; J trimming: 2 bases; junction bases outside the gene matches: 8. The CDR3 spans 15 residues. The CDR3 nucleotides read TGTGCCAGCAGTCTCCCCGGGACAGGCACCTACGAGCAGTACTTC. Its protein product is CASSLPGTGTYEQYF.

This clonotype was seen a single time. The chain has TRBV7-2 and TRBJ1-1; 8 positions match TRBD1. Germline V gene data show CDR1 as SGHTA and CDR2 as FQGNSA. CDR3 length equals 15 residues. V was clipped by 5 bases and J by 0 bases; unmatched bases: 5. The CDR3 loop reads CASSARDRMNTEAFF. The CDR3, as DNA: TGTGCCAGCAGCGCCCGGGACAGGATGAACACTGAAGCTTTCTTT.

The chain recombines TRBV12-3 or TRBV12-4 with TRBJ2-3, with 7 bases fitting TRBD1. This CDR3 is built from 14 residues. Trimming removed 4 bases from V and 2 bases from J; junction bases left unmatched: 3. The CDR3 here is CASSSKGATDTQYF. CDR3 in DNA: TGTGCCAGCAGTTCTAAGGGGGCCACAGATACGCAGTATTTT.

The CDR3 DNA follows: TGCGCCAGCAGCCAAGCTCATAAGATGGCTACGCAGTATTTT. As protein: CASSQAHKMATQYF. The chain couples TRBV4-1 to TRBJ2-3; D is ambiguous. CDR1 and CDR2 (germline): MGHRA, YSYEKL. There are 14 residues in the CDR3. V lost 1 base and J lost 8, with 13 bases in between.

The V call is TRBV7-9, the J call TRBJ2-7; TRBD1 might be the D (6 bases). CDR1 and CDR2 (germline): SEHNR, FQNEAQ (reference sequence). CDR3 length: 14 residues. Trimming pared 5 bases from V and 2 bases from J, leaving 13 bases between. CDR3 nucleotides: TGTGCCAGCAGCCTCGGGACATCCACCTACGAGCAGTACTTC. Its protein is CASSLGTSTYEQYF.

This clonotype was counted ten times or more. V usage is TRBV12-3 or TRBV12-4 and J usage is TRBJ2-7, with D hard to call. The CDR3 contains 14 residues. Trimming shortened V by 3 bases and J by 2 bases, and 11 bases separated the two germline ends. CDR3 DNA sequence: TGTGCCAGCAGTTTGGCAGGTCCAACCTACGAGCAGTACTTC. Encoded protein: CASSLAGPTYEQYF.

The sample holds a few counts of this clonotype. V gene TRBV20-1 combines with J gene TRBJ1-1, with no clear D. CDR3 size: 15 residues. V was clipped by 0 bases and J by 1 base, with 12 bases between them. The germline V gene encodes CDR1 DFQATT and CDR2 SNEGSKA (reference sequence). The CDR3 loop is CSARDFGGGNTEAFF. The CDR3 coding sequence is TGCAGTGCTAGAGACTTTGGTGGAGGGAACACTGAAGCTTTCTTT.

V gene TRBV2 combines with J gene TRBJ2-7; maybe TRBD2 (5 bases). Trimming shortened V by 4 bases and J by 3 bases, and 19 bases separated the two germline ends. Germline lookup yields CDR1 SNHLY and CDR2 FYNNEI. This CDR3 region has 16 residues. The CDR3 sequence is CASSGLRARLIYEQYF. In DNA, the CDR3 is TGTGCCAGCAGTGGCCTGAGGGCGCGTCTAATCTACGAGCAGTACTTC.